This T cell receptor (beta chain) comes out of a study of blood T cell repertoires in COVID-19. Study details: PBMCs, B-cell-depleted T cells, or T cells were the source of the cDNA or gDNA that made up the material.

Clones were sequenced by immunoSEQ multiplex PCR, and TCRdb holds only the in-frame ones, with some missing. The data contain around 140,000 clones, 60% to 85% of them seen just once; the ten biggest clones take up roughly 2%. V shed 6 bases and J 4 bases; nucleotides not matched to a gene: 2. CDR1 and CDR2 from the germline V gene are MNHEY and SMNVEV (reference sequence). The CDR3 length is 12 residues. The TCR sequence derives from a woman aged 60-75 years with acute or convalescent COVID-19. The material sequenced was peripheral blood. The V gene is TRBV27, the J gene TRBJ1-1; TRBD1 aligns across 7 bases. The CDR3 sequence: CASSSGGTEAFF. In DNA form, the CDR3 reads TGTGCCAGCAGCTCAGGGGGCACTGAAGCTTTCTTT.